Below, 19 T cell receptor beta chains from the same sample are listed, as sequenced in a study of technical replicates of blood from a handful of donors. The repertoire was sequenced with immunoSEQ multiplex PCR; TCRdb's copy has only in-frame clones and lacks some. The table has about 93,000 clones, around 96% seen once; the top ten hold over 0.2%. The sequenced sample consisted of T cells isolated from PBMCs. The receptors derive from a human donor in good health.

The CDR3 DNA sequence: TGTGCCAGCTCACCAGCGGCAGGACAAGGGTACAATGAGCAGTTCTTC. Protein: CASSPAAGQGYNEQFF. J is TRBJ2-1 and V is TRBV18; a weak D match, TRBD1 (5 bases). The CDR3 loop spans 16 amino acids. The germline gives CDR1 KGHSH, CDR2 LQKENI. The V and J ends lost 2 bases and 4 bases respectively, with 15 bases between them. Combining the CDR3 with reference TRBV18 and TRBJ2-1 gives the whole variable domain NAGVMQNPRHLVRRRGQEARLRCSPMKGHSHVYWYRQLPEEGLKFMVYLQKENIIDESGMPKERFSAEFPKEGPSILRIQQVVRGDSAAYFCASSPAAGQGYNEQFFGPGTRLTVL.

V usage is TRBV27 and J usage is TRBJ2-7, with 12 bases that match TRBD2. Trimming at V came to 5 bases and at J to 9 bases, leaving 5 bases not matched to a gene. CDR1 and CDR2 (germline): MNHEY, SMNVEV (reference sequence). The CDR3 has 13 residues. The CDR3 spells CASSSATSGRQYF. Written as DNA, the CDR3 is TGTGCCAGCAGTAGCGCGACTAGCGGGAGGCAGTACTTC.

The rearrangement joins TRBV28 to TRBJ2-5; 10 nucleotides line up with TRBD1. Germline loops: CDR1 MDHEN, CDR2 SYDVKM. This CDR3 region has 14 residues. J gave up 3 bases and V 7 bases, and 5 bases lay outside the gene matches. The chain's CDR3 is CASKQDRGKETQYF. CDR3 nucleotide sequence: TGTGCCAGCAAACAGGACAGGGGGAAAGAGACCCAGTACTTC.

The rearrangement joins TRBV19 to TRBJ1-5, with D maybe TRBD1 (5 bases). The germline V and J ends were trimmed by 6 bases and 1 base, with 16 bases remaining between them. CDR3 length equals 16 residues. Germline CDR1 reads LNHDA; CDR2 reads SQIVND (reference sequence). The CDR3 protein is CASSRRKEGSNQPQHF. Written as DNA, the CDR3 is TGTGCCAGTAGCCGGCGGAAGGAGGGGAGCAATCAGCCCCAGCATTTT.

This chain connects TRBV28 to TRBJ1-3; no clear D. V gave up 3 bases and J gave up 0 bases, with 9 bases separating them. The CDR3 loop spans 15 amino acids. The germline gives CDR1 MDHEN, CDR2 SYDVKM. The CDR3 here is CASSLWEGSGNTIYF. The DNA for the CDR3 is TGTGCCAGCAGTTTGTGGGAGGGCTCTGGAAACACCATATATTTT. The whole variable domain, filled in from reference TRBV28 and TRBJ1-3, reads DVKVTQSSRYLVKRTGEKVFLECVQDMDHENMFWYRQDPGLGLRLIYFSYDVKMKEKGDIPEGYSVSREKKERFSLILESASTNQTSMYLCASSLWEGSGNTIYFGEGSWLTVV.

The V gene is TRBV28, the J gene TRBJ2-7; TRBD2 aligns across 10 bases. This CDR3 has 17 residues. Germline values: CDR1 MDHEN, CDR2 SYDVKM. V lost 3 bases, J lost 3 bases, and 11 bases stayed unmatched. The CDR3 reads CASSLIRLAGLRYEQYF. The CDR3 DNA reads TGTGCCAGCAGTTTGATAAGACTAGCGGGCCTTCGCTACGAGCAGTACTTC.

The chain joins TRBV6-5 to TRBJ1-5; TRBD1 might be the D (5 bases). Germline loops: CDR1 MNHEY, CDR2 SVGAGI. With 6 bases removed from V and 15 bases from J, the gap between germline ends came to 15 bases. This CDR3 is 11 amino acids long. CDR3 bases: TGTGCCAGCAGGGGGGGACTGGGTTGGCATTTT. This encodes CASRGGLGWHF.

The chain joins TRBV10-1 to TRBJ2-3; TRBD2 aligns across 9 bases. V shed 3 bases and J 2 bases; nucleotides not matched to a gene: 9. The CDR3 extends over 17 amino acids. CDR1 is WNHNN and CDR2 is SYGVQD in the germline V gene (reference sequence). The CDR3 DNA follows: TGCGCCAGCAGTGAAGCGGGGCTAGCGGGGCCCACAGATACGCAGTATTTT. It codes for CASSEAGLAGPTDTQYF.

The CDR3: CASGQNRPAEKLFF. DNA for the CDR3: TGTGCCAGTGGACAGAACAGGCCCGCAGAAAAACTGTTTTTT. The rearrangement uses TRBV6-6 and TRBJ1-4; D is perhaps TRBD1 (6 bases). The CDR3 runs to 14 residues. The germline gives CDR1 MNHNY, CDR2 SVGAGI (reference sequence). V lost 9 bases, J lost 8 bases, and 19 bases lay in between.

The chain is built from TRBV10-1 and TRBJ2-3; unclear D gene. V shed 4 bases and J shed 0 bases, with 8 bases lying between them. This CDR3 contains 14 residues. Germline CDR1 WNHNN, CDR2 SYGVQD (reference sequence). The CDR3 sequence is CASSAQASTDTQYF. The CDR3 DNA sequence: TGCGCCAGCAGTGCTCAGGCTAGCACAGATACGCAGTATTTT.

The chain is built from TRBV6-5 and TRBJ1-1; D unclear. CDR1 is MNHEY, CDR2 SVGAGI, per germline. V was clipped by 3 bases and J by 0 bases, with 5 bases between them. The CDR3 runs to 13 residues. The CDR3 is CASSYGMNTEAFF. The CDR3 bases are TGTGCCAGCAGTTATGGCATGAACACTGAAGCTTTCTTT.

The chain links TRBV27 to TRBJ2-7, with D perhaps matching TRBD1 (5 bases). Trimming left V 1 base short and J 5 bases short, with 6 bases between. Germline CDR1 and CDR2: MNHEY and SMNVEV (reference sequence). The CDR3 runs 12 residues. The CDR3 protein is CASSLWGHEQYF. The CDR3 DNA reads TGTGCCAGCAGTTTATGGGGCCACGAGCAGTACTTC.

This chain joins TRBV16 and TRBJ2-3; possible D gene TRBD2, 5 bases. Germline V lookup: CDR1 KGHSY, CDR2 FQNENV. The CDR3 loop spans 12 amino acids. V gave up 9 bases and J gave up 3 bases, with 10 bases separating them. The CDR3 DNA is TGTGCCAGTTCACCGGGGACAGATACGCAGTATTTT. As protein: CASSPGTDTQYF. The whole variable domain, remainder taken from reference TRBV16 and TRBJ2-3, is GEEVAQTPKHLVRGEGQKAKLYCAPIKGHSYVFWYQQVLKNEFKFLISFQNENVFDETGMPKERFSAKCLPNSPCSLEIQATKLEDSAVYFCASSPGTDTQYFGPGTRLTVL.

The rearrangement joins TRBV2 to TRBJ2-3; perhaps TRBD1 as D (5 bases). There are 15 residues in the CDR3. The V gene's germline CDR1 is SNHLY and CDR2 FYNNEI. Deletions cut 7 bases from V and 4 bases from J, with 18 bases between. CDR3 loop: CASTLSRVRADTQYF. The CDR3 bases are TGTGCCAGCACCCTCAGCAGGGTTCGTGCAGATACGCAGTATTTT.

This chain links TRBV6-5 with TRBJ1-5; D might be TRBD1 (5 bases). Trimming took 6 bases from V and 4 from J, leaving 16 bases between them. The germline V gene encodes CDR1 MNHEY and CDR2 SVGAGI. The CDR3 runs to 15 residues. The CDR3 reads CASSYGAQGNQPQHF. As DNA, the CDR3 is TGTGCCAGCAGCTACGGAGCTCAGGGTAATCAGCCCCAGCATTTT.

The gene calls are TRBV28 and TRBJ2-7, with D possibly matching TRBD1 (6 bases). The germline V and J ends were trimmed by 3 bases and 7 bases, with 13 bases remaining between them. This CDR3 is 13 amino acids long. Germline CDR1 and CDR2: MDHEN and SYDVKM. DNA for the CDR3: TGTGCCAGCAGTTTTGCAGGGGTGGGGGAGCAGTACTTC. Its translation is CASSFAGVGEQYF. The variable domain in full, with the rest retrieved from reference TRBV28 and TRBJ2-7, is DVKVTQSSRYLVKRTGEKVFLECVQDMDHENMFWYRQDPGLGLRLIYFSYDVKMKEKGDIPEGYSVSREKKERFSLILESASTNQTSMYLCASSFAGVGEQYFGPGTRLTVT.

This chain connects TRBV10-1 to TRBJ2-1, with 7 positions matching TRBD1. Trimming cost V 0 bases and J 6 bases; bases outside gene matches: 2. This CDR3 region has 14 residues. Germline V gene data show CDR1 as WNHNN and CDR2 as SYGVQD (reference sequence). CDR3 protein: CASSESTGSNEQFF. The CDR3 DNA sequence: TGCGCCAGCAGTGAGTCGACAGGGAGCAATGAGCAGTTCTTC.

The V call is TRBV7-6, the J call TRBJ1-1, with 7 bases lining up with TRBD1. Germline CDR1 reads SGHVS; CDR2 reads FNYEAQ. The length of the CDR3 is 15 residues. Unmatched junction bases numbered 8, after V lost 5 bases and J lost 2 bases. In DNA, the CDR3 is TGTGCCAGCAGCGCCTCGACAGGGTATAACACTGAAGCTTTCTTT. It translates to CASSASTGYNTEAFF.

This chain's CDR3 is CASSLSVVSRFYGYTF. In DNA, the CDR3 is TGTGCCAGCAGCTTATCAGTGGTGTCGAGGTTTTATGGCTACACCTTC. This chain joins TRBV7-2 and TRBJ1-2; D uncertain. The CDR3 contains 16 residues. V dropped 2 bases and J dropped 5 bases, with 18 bases sitting between them. Per germline, CDR1 SGHTA and CDR2 FQGNSA. The full variable domain, completed using reference TRBV7-2 and TRBJ1-2, is GAGVSQSPSNKVTEKGKDVELRCDPISGHTALYWYRQSLGQGLEFLIYFQGNSAPDKSGLPSDRFSAERTGGSVSTLTIQRTQQEDSAVYLCASSLSVVSRFYGYTFGSGTRLTVV.